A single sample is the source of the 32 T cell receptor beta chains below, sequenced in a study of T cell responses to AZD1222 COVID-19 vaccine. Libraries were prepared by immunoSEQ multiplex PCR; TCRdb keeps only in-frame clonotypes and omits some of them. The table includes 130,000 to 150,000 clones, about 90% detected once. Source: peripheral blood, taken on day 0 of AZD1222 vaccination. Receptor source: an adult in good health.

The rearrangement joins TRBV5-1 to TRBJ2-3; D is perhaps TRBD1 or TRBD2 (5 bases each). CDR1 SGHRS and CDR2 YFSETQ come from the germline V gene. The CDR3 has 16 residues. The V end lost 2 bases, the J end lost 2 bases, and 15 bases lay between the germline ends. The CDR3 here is CASSFSGQGPTDTQYF. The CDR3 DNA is TGCGCCAGCAGCTTTTCGGGGCAGGGACCCACAGATACGCAGTATTTT.

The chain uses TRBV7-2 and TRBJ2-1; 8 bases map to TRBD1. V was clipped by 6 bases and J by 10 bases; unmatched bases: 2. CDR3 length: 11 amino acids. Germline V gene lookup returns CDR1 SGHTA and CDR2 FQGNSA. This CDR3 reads CASRRTGEQFF. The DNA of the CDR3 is TGTGCCAGCAGGCGGACAGGGGAGCAGTTCTTC.

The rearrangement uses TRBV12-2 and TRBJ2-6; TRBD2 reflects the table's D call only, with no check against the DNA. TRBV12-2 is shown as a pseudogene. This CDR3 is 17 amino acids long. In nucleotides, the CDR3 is TGTGCAAACTGGGTGGAGAAGGGAGTCTCTGGGGCCAACGTCCTGACTTTC. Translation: CANWVEKGVSGANVLTF.

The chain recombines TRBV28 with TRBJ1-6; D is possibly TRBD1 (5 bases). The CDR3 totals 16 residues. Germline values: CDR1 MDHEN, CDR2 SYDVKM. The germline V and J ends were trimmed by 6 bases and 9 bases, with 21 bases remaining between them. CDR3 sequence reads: CASSPIRGGVRSPLHF. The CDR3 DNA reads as TGTGCCAGCAGCCCTATACGTGGGGGGGTCCGTTCACCCCTCCACTTT.

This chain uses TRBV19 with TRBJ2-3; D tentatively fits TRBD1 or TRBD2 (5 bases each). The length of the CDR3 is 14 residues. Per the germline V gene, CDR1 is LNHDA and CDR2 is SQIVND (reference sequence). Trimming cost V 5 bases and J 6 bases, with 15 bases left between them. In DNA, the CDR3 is TGTGCCAGTAGTGGTGGGACCCGGCCGGATACGCAGTATTTT. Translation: CASSGGTRPDTQYF.

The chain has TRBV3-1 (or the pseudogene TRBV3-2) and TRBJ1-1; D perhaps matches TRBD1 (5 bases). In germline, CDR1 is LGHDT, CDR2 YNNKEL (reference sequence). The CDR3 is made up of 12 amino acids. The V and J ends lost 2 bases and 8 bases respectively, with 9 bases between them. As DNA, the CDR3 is TGTGCCAGCAGCCAATCCGGGGCCGAAGCTTTCTTT. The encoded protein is CASSQSGAEAFF.

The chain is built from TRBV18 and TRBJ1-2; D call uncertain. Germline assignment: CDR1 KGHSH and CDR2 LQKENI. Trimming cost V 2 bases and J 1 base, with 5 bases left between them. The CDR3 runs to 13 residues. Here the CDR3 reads CASSPTLNYGYTF. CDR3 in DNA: TGTGCCAGCTCACCAACCCTTAACTATGGCTACACCTTC.

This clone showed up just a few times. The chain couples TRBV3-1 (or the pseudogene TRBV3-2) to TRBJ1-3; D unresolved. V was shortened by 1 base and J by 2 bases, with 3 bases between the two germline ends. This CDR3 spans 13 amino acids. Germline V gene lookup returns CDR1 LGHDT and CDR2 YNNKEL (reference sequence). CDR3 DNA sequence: TGTGCCAGCAGCCAAGGAACTGGAAACACCATATATTTT. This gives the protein CASSQGTGNTIYF.

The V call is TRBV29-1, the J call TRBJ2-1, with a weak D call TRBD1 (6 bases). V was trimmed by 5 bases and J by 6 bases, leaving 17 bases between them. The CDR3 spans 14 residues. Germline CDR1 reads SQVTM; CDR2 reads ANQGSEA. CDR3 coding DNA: TGCAGCGTTTCAACAGGGTTGAGAGTCAATGAGCAGTTCTTC. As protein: CSVSTGLRVNEQFF.

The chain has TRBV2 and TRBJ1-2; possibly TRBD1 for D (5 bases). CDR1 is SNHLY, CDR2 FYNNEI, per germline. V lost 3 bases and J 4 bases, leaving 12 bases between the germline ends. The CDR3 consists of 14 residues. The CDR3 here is CASSEGRRGYGYTF. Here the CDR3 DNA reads TGTGCCAGCAGTGAGGGGCGAAGGGGCTATGGCTACACCTTC.

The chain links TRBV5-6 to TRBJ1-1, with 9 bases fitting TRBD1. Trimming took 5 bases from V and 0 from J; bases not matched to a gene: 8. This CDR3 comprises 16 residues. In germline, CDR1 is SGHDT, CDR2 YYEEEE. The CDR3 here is CASSNRGLPLNTEAFF. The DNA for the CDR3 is TGTGCCAGCAGTAACAGGGGGCTCCCCTTGAACACTGAAGCTTTCTTT.

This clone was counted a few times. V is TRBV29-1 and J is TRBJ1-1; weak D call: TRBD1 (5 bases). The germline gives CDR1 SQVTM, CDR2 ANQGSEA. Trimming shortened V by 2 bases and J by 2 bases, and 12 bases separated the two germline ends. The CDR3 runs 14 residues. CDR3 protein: CSVENGQVNTEAFF. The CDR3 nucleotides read TGCAGCGTTGAAAACGGACAAGTAAACACTGAAGCTTTCTTT.

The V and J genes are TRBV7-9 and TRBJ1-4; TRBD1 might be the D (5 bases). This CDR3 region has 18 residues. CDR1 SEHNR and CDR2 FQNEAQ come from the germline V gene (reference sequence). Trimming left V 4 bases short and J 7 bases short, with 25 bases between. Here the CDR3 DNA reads TGTGCCAGCAGCTCACCGCCCTGGGCAGGGCAAGGTGGTGAAAAACTGTTTTTT. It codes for CASSSPPWAGQGGEKLFF.

Here the CDR3 reads CASSLSLGTTLAYNEKLFF. Here the CDR3 DNA reads TGTGCCAGCAGCTTGTCCCTGGGGACAACCCTGGCGTATAATGAAAAACTGTTTTTT. The J gene is TRBJ1-4, the V gene TRBV7-9; TRBD1 might be the D (6 bases). V lost 3 bases to trimming and J lost 4 bases, with 24 bases between them. This CDR3 region has 19 residues. Germline V gene lookup returns CDR1 SEHNR and CDR2 FQNEAQ (reference sequence).

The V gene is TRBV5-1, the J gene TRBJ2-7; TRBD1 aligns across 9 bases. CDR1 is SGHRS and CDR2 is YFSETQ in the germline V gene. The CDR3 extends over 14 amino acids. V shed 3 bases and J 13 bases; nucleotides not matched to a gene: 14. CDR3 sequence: CASSSLAGQGVYYF. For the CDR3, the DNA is TGCGCCAGCAGCTCGCTTGCGGGACAGGGAGTTTATTACTTC.

In DNA, the CDR3 is TGTGCCAGCAGCTCAGGACCGAATTCACCCCTCCACTTT. Translated: CASSSGPNSPLHF. V and J are TRBV7-3 and TRBJ1-6; D remains unclear. The V and J ends lost 4 bases and 7 bases respectively, with 8 bases between them. The CDR3 length is 13 residues. Germline lookup yields CDR1 SGHTA and CDR2 FQGTGA.

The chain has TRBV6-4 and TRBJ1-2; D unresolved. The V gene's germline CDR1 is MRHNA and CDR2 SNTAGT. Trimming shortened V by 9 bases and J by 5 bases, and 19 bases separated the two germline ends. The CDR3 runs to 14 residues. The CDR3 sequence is CARRVVPCTYGYTF. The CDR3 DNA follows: TGTGCCAGGAGAGTTGTTCCGTGCACGTATGGCTACACCTTC.

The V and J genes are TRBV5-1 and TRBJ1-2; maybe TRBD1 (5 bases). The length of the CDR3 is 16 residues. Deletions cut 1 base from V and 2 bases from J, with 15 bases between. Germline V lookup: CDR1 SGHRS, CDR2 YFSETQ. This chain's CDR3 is CASSLMGQGRNYGYTF. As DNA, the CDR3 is TGCGCCAGCAGCTTGATGGGGCAGGGAAGGAACTATGGCTACACCTTC.

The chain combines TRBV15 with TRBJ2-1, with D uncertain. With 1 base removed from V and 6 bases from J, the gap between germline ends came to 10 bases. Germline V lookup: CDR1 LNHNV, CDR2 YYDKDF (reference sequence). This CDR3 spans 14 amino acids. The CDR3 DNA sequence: TGTGCCACCAGCAGAGGTCCGCACCCCAATGAGCAGTTCTTC. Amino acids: CATSRGPHPNEQFF. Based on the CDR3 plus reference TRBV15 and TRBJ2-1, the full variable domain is DAMVIQNPRYQVTQFGKPVTLSCSQTLNHNVMYWYQQKSSQAPKLLFHYYDKDFNNEADTPDNFQSRRPNTSFCFLDIRSPGLGDTAMYLCATSRGPHPNEQFFGPGTRLTVL.

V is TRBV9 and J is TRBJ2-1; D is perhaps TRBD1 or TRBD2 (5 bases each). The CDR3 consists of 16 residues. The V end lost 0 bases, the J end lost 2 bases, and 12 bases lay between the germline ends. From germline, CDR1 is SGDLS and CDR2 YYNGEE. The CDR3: CASSVVGGAPYNEQFF. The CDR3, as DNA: TGTGCCAGCAGCGTAGTTGGGGGTGCTCCCTACAATGAGCAGTTCTTC.

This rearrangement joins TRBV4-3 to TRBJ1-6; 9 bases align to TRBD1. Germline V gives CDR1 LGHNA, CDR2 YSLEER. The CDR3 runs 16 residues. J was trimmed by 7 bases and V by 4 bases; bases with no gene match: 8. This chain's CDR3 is CASSRVQGAGNSPLHF. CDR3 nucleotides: TGCGCCAGCAGCCGGGTACAGGGGGCAGGAAATTCACCCCTCCACTTT.

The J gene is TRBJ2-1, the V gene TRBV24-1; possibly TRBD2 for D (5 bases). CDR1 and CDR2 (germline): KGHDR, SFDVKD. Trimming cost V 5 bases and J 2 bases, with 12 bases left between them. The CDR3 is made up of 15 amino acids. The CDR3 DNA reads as TGTGCCACCAGTGGTCGGCTCGGGACCTACAATGAGCAGTTCTTC. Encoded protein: CATSGRLGTYNEQFF.

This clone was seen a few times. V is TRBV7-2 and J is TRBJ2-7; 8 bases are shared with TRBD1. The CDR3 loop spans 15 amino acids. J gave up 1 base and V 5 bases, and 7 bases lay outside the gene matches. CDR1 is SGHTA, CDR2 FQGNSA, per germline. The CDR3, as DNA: TGTGCCAGCAGCGACCGGACAGGGACGTCCTACGAGCAGTACTTC. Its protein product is CASSDRTGTSYEQYF.

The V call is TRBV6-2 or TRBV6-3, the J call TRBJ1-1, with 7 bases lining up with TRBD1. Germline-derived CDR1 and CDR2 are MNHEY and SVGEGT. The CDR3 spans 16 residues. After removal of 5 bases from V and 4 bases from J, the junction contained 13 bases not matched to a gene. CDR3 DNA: TGTGCCAGCAGTGCCCAACCGAACAGGGGTGGCACTGAAGCTTTCTTT. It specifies CASSAQPNRGGTEAFF.

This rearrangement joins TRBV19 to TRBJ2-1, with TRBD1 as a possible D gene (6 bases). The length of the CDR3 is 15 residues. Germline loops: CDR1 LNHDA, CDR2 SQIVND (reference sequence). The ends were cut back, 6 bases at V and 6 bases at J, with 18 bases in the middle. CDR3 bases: TGTGCCAGTAGCCCCGACAGGAACCCCTCCAATGAGCAGTTCTTC. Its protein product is CASSPDRNPSNEQFF.

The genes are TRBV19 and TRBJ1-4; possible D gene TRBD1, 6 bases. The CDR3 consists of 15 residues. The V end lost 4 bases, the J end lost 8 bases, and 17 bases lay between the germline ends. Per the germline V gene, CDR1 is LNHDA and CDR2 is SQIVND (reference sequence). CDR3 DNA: TGTGCCAGTAGTAGGGCAGGGGATGTCGGGGAAAAACTGTTTTTT. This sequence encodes CASSRAGDVGEKLFF.

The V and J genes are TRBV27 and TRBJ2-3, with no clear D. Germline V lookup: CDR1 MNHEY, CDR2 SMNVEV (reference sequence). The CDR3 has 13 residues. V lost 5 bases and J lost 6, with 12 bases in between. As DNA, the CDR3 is TGTGCCAGCAGTCCACCCCGAGCCGATACGCAGTATTTT. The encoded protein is CASSPPRADTQYF.

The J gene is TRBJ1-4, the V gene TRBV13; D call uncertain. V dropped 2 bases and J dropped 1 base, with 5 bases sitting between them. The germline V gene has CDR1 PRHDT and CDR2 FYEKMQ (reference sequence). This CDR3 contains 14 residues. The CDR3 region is CASSLWLTNEKLFF. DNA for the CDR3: TGTGCCAGCAGCTTATGGTTAACTAATGAAAAACTGTTTTTT.

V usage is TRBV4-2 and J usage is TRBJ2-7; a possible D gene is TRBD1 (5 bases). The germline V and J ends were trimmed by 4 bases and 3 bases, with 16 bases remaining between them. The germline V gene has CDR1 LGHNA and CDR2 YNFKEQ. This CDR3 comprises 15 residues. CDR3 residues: CASSPKDQGFYEQYF. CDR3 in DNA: TGTGCCAGCAGCCCCAAGGACCAGGGTTTCTACGAGCAGTACTTC.

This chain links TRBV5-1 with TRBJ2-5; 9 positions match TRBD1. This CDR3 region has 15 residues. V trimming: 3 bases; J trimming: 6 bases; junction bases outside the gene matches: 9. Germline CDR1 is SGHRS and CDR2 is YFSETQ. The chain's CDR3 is CASSSRTGVGKTQYF. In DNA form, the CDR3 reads TGCGCCAGCAGCTCACGGACAGGGGTGGGAAAGACCCAGTACTTC.

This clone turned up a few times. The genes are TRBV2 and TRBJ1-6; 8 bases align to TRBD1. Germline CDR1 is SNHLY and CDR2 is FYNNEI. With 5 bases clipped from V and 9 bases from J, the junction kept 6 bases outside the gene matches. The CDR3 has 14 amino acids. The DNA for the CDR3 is TGTGCCAGCAGTATTGACAGGGGTGTTTCACCCCTCCACTTT. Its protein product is CASSIDRGVSPLHF.

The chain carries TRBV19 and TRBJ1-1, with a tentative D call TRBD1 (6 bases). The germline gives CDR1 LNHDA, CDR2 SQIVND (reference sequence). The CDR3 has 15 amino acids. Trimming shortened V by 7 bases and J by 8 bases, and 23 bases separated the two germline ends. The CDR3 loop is CASTQIARGYGEAFF. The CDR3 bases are TGTGCCAGTACCCAAATCGCGAGGGGGTATGGGGAAGCTTTCTTT.